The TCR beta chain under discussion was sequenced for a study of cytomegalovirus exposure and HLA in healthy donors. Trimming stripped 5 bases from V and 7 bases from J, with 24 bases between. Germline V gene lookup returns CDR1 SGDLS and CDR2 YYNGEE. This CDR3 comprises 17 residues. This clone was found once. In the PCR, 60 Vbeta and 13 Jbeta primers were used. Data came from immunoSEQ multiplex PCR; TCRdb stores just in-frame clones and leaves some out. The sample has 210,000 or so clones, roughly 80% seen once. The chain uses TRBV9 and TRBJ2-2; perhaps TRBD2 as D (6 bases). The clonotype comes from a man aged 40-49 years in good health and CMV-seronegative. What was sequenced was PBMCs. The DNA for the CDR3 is TGTGCCAGCAGTGCAGGGCAGGGTTTACTGGAGGGCGGGGAGCTGTTTTTT. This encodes CASSAGQGLLEGGELFF.